The clone carrying this TCR beta chain was seen repeatedly, ten times or more. Through Arm-PCR of CDR3 regions and iRepertoire HTBI primers, TCR beta libraries were built. The authors' processing: In the combined samples, 62 TRBV and 14 to 15 TRBJ segments were identified. MiXCR, run by TCRdb on the multiplex PCR reads, gives a single entry per CDR3 protein. The authors' filters were not applied to this entry. The sample shows 440,000 or so distinct CDR3 sequences, less than 20% of them seen only once. The sample is drawn from a study of regulatory T cells in long-lasting Graves disease. Time point noted: newly diagnosed GD, antithyroid drugs for less than 3 months. Researchers made the TCR library from RNA that was extracted from PBMCs. Germline values: CDR1 MNHEY, CDR2 SMNVEV (reference sequence). V was clipped by 4 bases and J by 6 bases; unmatched bases: 5. The CDR3 is 14 amino acids. The same data also went into a second study, on T cells in Graves' hyperthyroidism and ophthalmopathy. That investigation notes: HTBI primers drove first-round RT-PCR of the TCR CDR3.

The source is a woman under 40 with Graves disease. Sequenced material: peripheral blood mononuclear cells (PBMCs), taken at new diagnosis, from a patient treated with antithyroid drugs. The V and J genes are TRBV27 and TRBJ2-1; 8 bases agree with TRBD2. In DNA form, the CDR3 reads TGTGCCAGCAGTTATCGGACTAGCTCCAATGAGCAGTTCTTC. The encoded protein is CASSYRTSSNEQFF.